The 5 T cell receptor beta chains listed next were all sequenced from one sample in a study of control samples from healthy donors and cancer patients. Profiled with immunoSEQ multiplex PCR; TCRdb holds only in-frame clones, not every one. The sample consists of tens of thousands of clones, roughly nine tenths of them appearing once. Sequenced sample: blood. These receptors came from a man aged 50 to 60 in good health.

This chain connects TRBV19 to TRBJ1-3; D gene unclear. Germline CDR1 LNHDA, CDR2 SQIVND (reference sequence). The V gene lost 1 base and the J gene lost 4 bases, with 11 bases spanning the gap. CDR3 size: 15 residues. The DNA of the CDR3 is TGTGCCAGTAGTATAGTCATAGGGTTCGGAAACACCATATATTTT. Its protein is CASSIVIGFGNTIYF. Looking up the rest from reference TRBV19 and TRBJ1-3 gives the full variable domain: DGGITQSPKYLFRKEGQNVTLSCEQNLNHDAMYWYRQDPGQGLRLIYYSQIVNDFQKGDIAEGYSVSREKKESFPLTVTSAQKNPTAFYLCASSIVIGFGNTIYFGEGSWLTVV.

The gene calls are TRBV6-6 and TRBJ1-6, with D unclear. This CDR3 has 14 amino acids. Deletions cut 3 bases from V and 9 bases from J, with 12 bases between. The germline gives CDR1 MNHNY, CDR2 SVGAGI (reference sequence). The chain's CDR3 is CASSYGLTGSPLHF. The DNA for the CDR3 is TGTGCCAGCAGTTATGGCCTCACGGGTTCACCCCTCCACTTT.

J is TRBJ2-3 and V is TRBV7-2; 9 nucleotides agree with TRBD2. V was pared by 5 bases and J by 3 bases, with 9 bases of the junction left unmatched. The CDR3 is made up of 16 amino acids. Germline loops: CDR1 SGHTA, CDR2 FQGNSA. The chain's CDR3 is CASSPVLAGRTDTQYF. CDR3 nucleotides: TGTGCCAGCAGCCCCGTCCTAGCGGGGAGAACAGATACGCAGTATTTT.

This chain connects TRBV27 to TRBJ2-7; weak D call: TRBD1 (5 bases). CDR1 MNHEY and CDR2 SMNVEV come from the germline V gene (reference sequence). The length of the CDR3 is 15 residues. Trimming left V 4 bases short and J 2 bases short, with 15 bases between. CDR3 DNA: TGTGCCAGCAGTTCCCCGATGACAGCAACCTACGAGCAGTACTTC. Amino acid sequence: CASSSPMTATYEQYF.

The CDR3 here is CASSVEPAGGEQFF. The CDR3 DNA reads as TGTGCCAGCAGCGTAGAACCAGCGGGAGGTGAGCAGTTCTTC. The rearrangement links TRBV9 to TRBJ2-1; 9 bases map to TRBD2. V shed 0 bases, J shed 9 bases, and the junction held 4 bases outside the gene matches. The V gene's germline CDR1 is SGDLS and CDR2 YYNGEE. This CDR3 has 14 amino acids.